One sample yielded the 17 T cell receptor beta chains listed below, sequenced in a study of control samples from healthy donors and cancer patients. Measured with immunoSEQ multiplex PCR; TCRdb has only the in-frame clones, and not every one. The table has 150,000 to 180,000 clones, about 94% seen once. Sequencing was carried out using blood. These receptors were taken from a man aged 35 to 55 in good health.

This chain joins TRBV27 and TRBJ1-2; D is ambiguous. CDR3 length: 14 amino acids. CDR1 and CDR2 (germline): MNHEY, SMNVEV (reference sequence). V was trimmed by 4 bases and J by 5 bases, leaving 14 bases between them. The CDR3 here is CASSSWTGSYGYTF. DNA of the CDR3: TGTGCCAGCAGTTCATGGACCGGGAGTTATGGCTACACCTTC.

The J gene is TRBJ1-1, the V gene TRBV28; 8 positions agree with TRBD1. The ends lost 6 bases at V and 5 bases at J; junction bases unmatched: 8. Germline V lookup: CDR1 MDHEN, CDR2 SYDVKM. CDR3 length equals 14 residues. CDR3 in amino acids: CASRPPGGWTEAFF. The CDR3 coding sequence is TGTGCCAGCAGACCGCCAGGGGGCTGGACTGAAGCTTTCTTT. The full variable domain, in which reference TRBV28 and TRBJ1-1 provide the parts outside the CDR3, is DVKVTQSSRYLVKRTGEKVFLECVQDMDHENMFWYRQDPGLGLRLIYFSYDVKMKEKGDIPEGYSVSREKKERFSLILESASTNQTSMYLCASRPPGGWTEAFFGQGTRLTVV.

J is TRBJ1-4 and V is TRBV11-2; TRBD1 is a possible D gene (5 bases). V gave up 0 bases and J gave up 4 bases, with 9 bases separating them. Per the germline V gene, CDR1 is SGHAT and CDR2 is FQNNGV. This CDR3 region has 15 residues. The CDR3 DNA is TGTGCCAGCAGCTTAGAGACAGCTTTTAATGAAAAACTGTTTTTT. This gives the protein CASSLETAFNEKLFF.

This chain connects TRBV10-2 to TRBJ1-6; D call uncertain. V dropped 6 bases and J dropped 5 bases, with 8 bases sitting between them. The CDR3 has 13 residues. Germline V lookup: CDR1 WSHSY, CDR2 SAAADI. The CDR3 coding sequence is TGCGCCAGCAGCGTCACTGATAATTCACCCCTCCACTTT. Its protein product is CASSVTDNSPLHF.

This clone showed up just once. J is TRBJ1-2 and V is TRBV28; D remains unclear. The V gene lost 4 bases and the J gene lost 9 bases, with 18 bases spanning the gap. The length of the CDR3 is 14 residues. Looked up from germline, CDR1 is MDHEN and CDR2 is SYDVKM. The CDR3 loop reads CASSSRGRVESYTF. CDR3 in DNA: TGTGCCAGCAGTTCCCGGGGTAGGGTTGAAAGCTACACCTTC.

This chain joins TRBV6-6 and TRBJ2-1; 7 bases match TRBD2. The CDR3 consists of 15 residues. The V segment lost 4 bases and the J segment 2 bases; nucleotides outside the gene matches: 5. Germline V gene sequence: CDR1 MNHNY, CDR2 SVGAGI (reference sequence). The CDR3 DNA follows: TGTGCCAGCAGTTGGCCACTAGCGCCCTACAATGAGCAGTTCTTC. This sequence encodes CASSWPLAPYNEQFF.

The rearrangement joins TRBV11-2 to TRBJ1-2; D may be TRBD1 (6 bases). V was shortened by 1 base and J by 3 bases, with 12 bases between the two germline ends. The CDR3 is 15 amino acids. The V gene's germline CDR1 is SGHAT and CDR2 FQNNGV. The CDR3 reads CASSLGQANYYGYTF. The CDR3 coding sequence is TGTGCCAGCAGCTTAGGACAGGCAAACTACTATGGCTACACCTTC.

The gene calls are TRBV2 and TRBJ1-1; no firm D call. The CDR3 length is 12 residues. V dropped 7 bases and J dropped 0 bases, with 6 bases sitting between them. Germline V CDR1 and CDR2: SNHLY, FYNNEI. DNA for the CDR3: TGTGCCAGCATCGGACTGAACACTGAAGCTTTCTTT. Translation gives CASIGLNTEAFF.

This chain links TRBV29-1 with TRBJ1-1; unclear D gene. The CDR3 extends over 12 amino acids. Deletions cut 3 bases from V and 1 base from J, with 6 bases between. CDR1 is SQVTM, CDR2 ANQGSEA, per germline. The CDR3 DNA follows: TGCAGCGTTGAGGCGGGGAACACTGAAGCTTTCTTT. Protein sequence: CSVEAGNTEAFF.

This chain uses TRBV6-4 with TRBJ1-1; D remains ambiguous. Germline V gene sequence: CDR1 MRHNA, CDR2 SNTAGT. V was shortened by 8 bases and J by 0 bases, with 7 bases between the two germline ends. CDR3 length: 12 amino acids. CDR3 sequence: CASVDVNTEAFF. DNA for the CDR3: TGTGCCAGCGTGGACGTGAACACTGAAGCTTTCTTT.

The chain uses TRBV2 and TRBJ1-2, with D perhaps matching TRBD1 (5 bases). The CDR3 runs 15 residues. With 8 bases removed from V and 8 bases from J, the gap between germline ends came to 24 bases. CDR1 is SNHLY, CDR2 FYNNEI, per germline. The CDR3 DNA follows: TGTGCCAGCCACGGGGCTTGGACCCTCGATCGGGGCTACACCTTC. Translation: CASHGAWTLDRGYTF. Filled out from reference TRBV2 and TRBJ1-2, the complete variable domain reads EPEVTQTPSHQVTQMGQEVILRCVPISNHLYFYWYRQILGQKVEFLVSFYNNEISEKSEIFDDQFSVERPDGSNFTLKIRSTKLEDSAMYFCASHGAWTLDRGYTFGSGTRLTVV.

The gene calls are TRBV19 and TRBJ2-7; D gene unclear. V lost 1 base and J 3 bases, leaving 7 bases between the germline ends. Germline assignment: CDR1 LNHDA and CDR2 SQIVND (reference sequence). The CDR3 runs 13 residues. CDR3 sequence: CASSIGILYEQYF. The CDR3, as DNA: TGTGCCAGTAGTATAGGGATCCTCTACGAGCAGTACTTC. The full variable domain, in which reference TRBV19 and TRBJ2-7 provide the parts outside the CDR3, is DGGITQSPKYLFRKEGQNVTLSCEQNLNHDAMYWYRQDPGQGLRLIYYSQIVNDFQKGDIAEGYSVSREKKESFPLTVTSAQKNPTAFYLCASSIGILYEQYFGPGTRLTVT.

This rearrangement joins TRBV4-2 to TRBJ1-1; TRBD1 matches 7 bases. CDR1 LGHNA and CDR2 YNFKEQ come from the germline V gene. CDR3 length: 14 amino acids. The J segment lost 1 base and the V segment lost 4 bases, leaving 3 bases of the junction unmatched. The CDR3 sequence: CASSPGTANTEAFF. CDR3 bases: TGTGCCAGCAGCCCCGGGACAGCGAACACTGAAGCTTTCTTT.

This sequence joins TRBV28 and TRBJ2-4; TRBD1 agrees at 9 bases. The CDR3 runs to 14 residues. The germline V gene has CDR1 MDHEN and CDR2 SYDVKM. The trim removed 7 bases at V and 6 bases at J, leaving 7 bases unmatched. CDR3 sequence reads: CASIPTGGVNIQYF. The CDR3, as DNA: TGTGCCAGCATACCGACAGGGGGTGTAAACATTCAGTACTTC. Drawing the rest from reference TRBV28 and TRBJ2-4, the complete variable domain is DVKVTQSSRYLVKRTGEKVFLECVQDMDHENMFWYRQDPGLGLRLIYFSYDVKMKEKGDIPEGYSVSREKKERFSLILESASTNQTSMYLCASIPTGGVNIQYFGAGTRLSVL.

On this clone itself: This sample includes further DNA sequences coding for the same CDR3. J is TRBJ1-1 and V is TRBV9, with 9 bases that match TRBD1. Germline V gene lookup returns CDR1 SGDLS and CDR2 YYNGEE. Trimming took 3 bases from V and 2 from J; bases not matched to a gene: 2. The CDR3 length is 14 residues. The chain's CDR3 is CASSATGGNTEAFF. The CDR3 coding sequence is TGTGCCAGCAGCGCGACAGGGGGAAACACTGAAGCTTTCTTT.

V usage is TRBV11-2 and J usage is TRBJ1-1, with 8 bases fitting TRBD1. Germline values: CDR1 SGHAT, CDR2 FQNNGV. V was pared by 5 bases and J by 3 bases, with 2 bases of the junction left unmatched. The CDR3 is 13 amino acids. The CDR3 DNA follows: TGTGCCAGCAGCCAGGACAGGGACACTGAAGCTTTCTTT. Encoded protein: CASSQDRDTEAFF.

This clone was detected once. The sample carries other DNA sequences with the same CDR3. J is TRBJ2-7 and V is TRBV15; 8 bases match TRBD1. The germline gives CDR1 LNHNV, CDR2 YYDKDF (reference sequence). The CDR3 totals 16 residues. V lost 5 bases and J lost 0; bases outside the gene matches: 9. The CDR3 here is CATSRLRTGSSYEQYF. The CDR3 bases are TGTGCCACCAGCCGACTTCGGACAGGGAGCTCCTACGAGCAGTACTTC. Looking up the rest from reference TRBV15 and TRBJ2-7 gives the full variable domain: DAMVIQNPRYQVTQFGKPVTLSCSQTLNHNVMYWYQQKSSQAPKLLFHYYDKDFNNEADTPDNFQSRRPNTSFCFLDIRSPGLGDTAMYLCATSRLRTGSSYEQYFGPGTRLTVT.